This T cell receptor beta chain emerged from a study of OX40 agonist ivuxolimab in advanced cancers. This CDR3 has 14 amino acids. With 0 bases removed from V and 6 bases from J, the gap between germline ends came to 11 bases. Per germline, CDR1 LGHNA and CDR2 YNFKEQ. Clones were read by immunoSEQ multiplex PCR, and TCRdb kept only the in-frame ones, dropping some. Of 98,000 or so clones in the sample, 80% to 90% were seen once. The V call is TRBV4-2, the J call TRBJ1-2; D is possibly TRBD1 (6 bases). The sequences come from CD4+ or CD8+ T cells sorted from blood, collected in a trial of the OX40 agonist ivuxolimab. The receptor comes from an adult with an advanced solid tumor such as melanoma, head and neck, liver or kidney cancer. DNA of the CDR3: TGTGCCAGCAGCCAAGAGGGGGCCCAGGATGGCTACACCTTC. It encodes CASSQEGAQDGYTF.